This T cell receptor beta chain comes out of a study of T cells after yellow fever vaccination. CDR1 is MNHEY and CDR2 is SMNVEV in the germline V gene (reference sequence). Trimming took off 2 bases at V and 10 bases at J, with 18 bases between the two ends. This CDR3 contains 15 residues. The table lists this clonotype with a few counts. Via MiXCR, TCRdb re-called the 5' RACE reads, giving one row per CDR3 protein. The sample includes just under 600,000 distinct CDR3 sequences, around an eighth of them seen just once. This receptor was identified in a young man who received the YFV17D yellow fever vaccine. Sequencing used PBMCs, obtained on the day of the yellow fever booster vaccination. This rearrangement joins TRBV27 to TRBJ2-1, with D uncertain. In DNA form, the CDR3 reads TGTGCCAGCAGTTTAGGAACACCGGCATCCGTCGAGCAGTTCTTC. Its translation: CASSLGTPASVEQFF.